Shown below are 21 T cell receptor beta chains from a single sample sequenced in a study of blood T cell repertoires in COVID-19. The repertoire was sequenced with immunoSEQ multiplex PCR; TCRdb's copy has only in-frame clones and lacks some. The table shows tens of thousands of clones, with approximately 86% occurring only once. The source material was peripheral blood. All receptors derive from a human donor in a cohort sampled during active COVID-19.

This chain links TRBV28 with TRBJ1-2, with D possibly TRBD1 on 5 matching bases. The V gene lost 10 bases and the J gene lost 7 bases, with 25 bases spanning the gap. Germline lookup yields CDR1 MDHEN and CDR2 SYDVKM. The CDR3 has 15 residues. The CDR3 spells CATLSPGEARSGYTF. The CDR3 bases are TGTGCCACCCTCTCCCCGGGGGAGGCCCGGAGTGGCTACACCTTC.

The chain combines TRBV7-2 with TRBJ2-7, with 12 bases aligning to TRBD2. Germline assignment: CDR1 SGHTA and CDR2 FQGNSA. J was trimmed by 3 bases and V by 5 bases; bases with no gene match: 5. The CDR3 contains 15 residues. The CDR3: CASSTTSGSFYEQYF. The CDR3 DNA reads TGTGCCAGCAGCACGACTAGCGGGAGTTTCTACGAGCAGTACTTC. The whole variable domain, remainder taken from reference TRBV7-2 and TRBJ2-7, is GAGVSQSPSNKVTEKGKDVELRCDPISGHTALYWYRQSLGQGLEFLIYFQGNSAPDKSGLPSDRFSAERTGGSVSTLTIQRTQQEDSAVYLCASSTTSGSFYEQYFGPGTRLTVT.

This rearrangement joins TRBV2 to TRBJ1-1; D is uncertain. CDR1 and CDR2 (germline): SNHLY, FYNNEI. CDR3 length: 16 amino acids. V gave up 2 bases and J gave up 0 bases, with 13 bases separating them. CDR3: CASSEYIGELNTEAFF. In DNA form, the CDR3 reads TGTGCCAGCAGTGAATACATTGGGGAGTTGAACACTGAAGCTTTCTTT.

The chain links TRBV5-5 to TRBJ1-1, with 7 bases that match TRBD1. In germline, CDR1 is SGHKS, CDR2 YYEKEE (reference sequence). The CDR3 sequence is 14 residues long. The junction had 7 bases not matched to a gene; V was cut back by 2 bases and J by 6 bases. DNA of the CDR3: TGTGCCAGCAGCTTTGACAGGGTTAATGCTGAAGCTTTCTTT. Translation: CASSFDRVNAEAFF. The full variable domain, rest sourced from reference TRBV5-5 and TRBJ1-1, is DAGVTQSPTHLIKTRGQQVTLRCSPISGHKSVSWYQQVLGQGPQFIFQYYEKEERGRGNFPDRFSARQFPNYSSELNVNALLLGDSALYLCASSFDRVNAEAFFGQGTRLTVV.

This clone occurred a few times. The chain uses TRBV27 and TRBJ2-7; TRBD1 matches 9 bases. The CDR3 is 13 amino acids. Losses at the gene ends were 6 bases for V and 3 bases for J; bases not matched to a gene: 3. Germline CDR1 is MNHEY and CDR2 is SMNVEV (reference sequence). The DNA of the CDR3 is TGTGCCAGCAGCCCGACAGGGGGCTACGAGCAGTACTTC. This encodes CASSPTGGYEQYF.

V and J are TRBV7-8 and TRBJ2-1, with a tentative D call TRBD2 (6 bases). Germline V gene data show CDR1 as SGHVS and CDR2 as FQNEAQ. This CDR3 comprises 15 residues. V lost 3 bases, J lost 0 bases, and 9 bases lay in between. This CDR3 reads CASSFPGSSYNEQFF. The CDR3 DNA is TGTGCCAGCAGCTTCCCCGGGAGCTCCTACAATGAGCAGTTCTTC.

The chain carries TRBV28 and TRBJ1-4, with D possibly being TRBD1 (6 bases). The CDR3 runs to 16 residues. V dropped 5 bases and J dropped 5 bases, with 18 bases sitting between them. Germline CDR1 and CDR2: MDHEN and SYDVKM. CDR3 sequence reads: CASSPALGGPNEKLFF. The CDR3 coding sequence is TGTGCCAGCAGTCCCGCCTTAGGGGGACCGAATGAAAAACTGTTTTTT.

This chain joins TRBV11-3 and TRBJ2-7; D ambiguous. Between the trimmed V and J ends, which lost 5 bases and 3 bases, there was a span of 5 bases. Germline V CDR1 and CDR2: SGHNT, YENEEA. CDR3 length: 11 residues. As DNA, the CDR3 is TGTGCCAGCAGCGAGGACTACGAGCAGTACTTC. Translating it yields CASSEDYEQYF.

In this sample, this clone turned up a few times. The V and J genes are TRBV19 and TRBJ2-1, with TRBD2 matching 8 bases. J lost 0 bases, V lost 5 bases, and 9 bases had no gene match. The germline V gene has CDR1 LNHDA and CDR2 SQIVND (reference sequence). The CDR3 is 17 residues long. CDR3 sequence: CASSPRGGVSSYNEQFF. The CDR3 coding sequence is TGTGCCAGTAGTCCCCGGGGGGGCGTGAGCTCCTACAATGAGCAGTTCTTC.

The rearrangement joins TRBV29-1 to TRBJ2-7; D unresolved. CDR1 SQVTM and CDR2 ANQGSEA come from the germline V gene. The CDR3 has 14 amino acids. V was pared by 6 bases and J by 3 bases, with 18 bases between. This CDR3 reads CSVGSSSHFYEQYF. The CDR3 nucleotides are TGCAGCGTCGGGTCGAGTTCACATTTCTACGAGCAGTACTTC.

This chain connects TRBV24-1 to TRBJ2-5; possibly TRBD2 for D (6 bases). Looked up from germline, CDR1 is KGHDR and CDR2 is SFDVKD. V was pared by 7 bases and J by 5 bases, with 13 bases between. The length of the CDR3 is 13 residues. The CDR3 loop is CATSGRGRETQYF. CDR3 coding DNA: TGTGCCACCAGCGGGAGAGGTAGGGAGACCCAGTACTTC.

This rearrangement joins TRBV20-1 to TRBJ2-7; D is possibly TRBD1 (5 bases). The CDR3 extends over 11 amino acids. Germline V CDR1 and CDR2: DFQATT, SNEGSKA (reference sequence). Trimming left V 3 bases short and J 7 bases short, with 10 bases between. Here the CDR3 reads CSARDTLEQYF. For the CDR3, the DNA is TGCAGTGCTAGGGACACCTTGGAGCAGTACTTC.

Written as DNA, the CDR3 is TGTGCCAGCAGCCTGCGACACAAAGAAACAAGGGAGACCCAGTACTTC. Translation gives CASSLRHKETRETQYF. The V gene is TRBV13, the J gene TRBJ2-5; D unresolved. CDR3 length equals 16 residues. Germline CDR1 PRHDT, CDR2 FYEKMQ (reference sequence). Trimming stripped 5 bases from V and 5 bases from J, with 21 bases between.

This chain links TRBV4-1 with TRBJ2-7; tentatively, D is TRBD1 (6 bases). The V end was cut by 2 bases, the J end by 6 bases, with 11 bases between. The length of the CDR3 is 13 residues. Germline-derived CDR1 and CDR2 are MGHRA and YSYEKL. CDR3 coding DNA: TGCGCCAGCAGCCAACCACAGGGCTTCGAGCAGTACTTC. As protein: CASSQPQGFEQYF.

The rearrangement links TRBV10-2 to TRBJ2-5, with 11 bases fitting TRBD1. In germline, CDR1 is WSHSY, CDR2 SAAADI. This CDR3 comprises 15 residues. The junction had 2 bases not matched to a gene; V was cut back by 1 base and J by 4 bases. The CDR3 protein is CASSEWDRGGETQYF. The CDR3 DNA is TGCGCCAGCAGTGAGTGGGACAGGGGGGGAGAGACCCAGTACTTC.

This chain links TRBV7-9 with TRBJ2-3, with 11 bases that match TRBD2. Unmatched junction bases numbered 22, after V lost 10 bases and J lost 4 bases. CDR1 and CDR2 (germline): SEHNR, FQNEAQ (reference sequence). This CDR3 is 19 amino acids long. CDR3 DNA sequence: TGTGCCACCAAAGGGTATCGAGTGGTACTAGCGGGAGAGGCAGATACGCAGTATTTT. This gives the protein CATKGYRVVLAGEADTQYF.

With respect to this clone: Sequence at one end of the junction differs from germline and may be a read error. The V call is TRBV7-7, the J call TRBJ2-1; weak D call: TRBD1 (5 bases). The CDR3 has 13 amino acids. CDR1 SSHAT and CDR2 FNYEAQ come from the germline V gene (reference sequence). In nucleotides, the CDR3 is TGTGCTAGCAGCTCAGACAGAGGCAATGAGCAGTTCTTC. This encodes CASSSDRGNEQFF. Based on the CDR3 plus reference TRBV7-7 and TRBJ2-1, the full variable domain is GAGVSQSPRYKVTKRGQDVTLRCDPISSHATLYWYQQALGQGPEFLTYFNYEAQPDKSGLPSDRFSAERPEGSISTLTIQRTEQRDSAMYRCASSSDRGNEQFFGPGTRLTVL.

This clone came up once. The chain employs TRBV6-4 and TRBJ2-1; D remains ambiguous. The CDR3 extends over 13 amino acids. Germline assignment: CDR1 MRHNA and CDR2 SNTAGT. The V end was cut by 7 bases, the J end by 7 bases, with 14 bases between. CDR3 DNA sequence: TGTGCCAGCAATCACCGAGCGACGAATGAGCAGTTCTTC. Its protein product is CASNHRATNEQFF.

The CDR3 coding sequence is TGTGCCAGTAGTACGACAGGGGGCGGTGGCTACACCTTC. Translation: CASSTTGGGGYTF. The chain joins TRBV19 to TRBJ1-2; 10 bases are a match to TRBD1. Germline V gene data show CDR1 as LNHDA and CDR2 as SQIVND (reference sequence). V shed 4 bases and J 7 bases; nucleotides not matched to a gene: 3. CDR3 length: 13 amino acids.

This chain joins TRBV23-1 and TRBJ2-2; a possible D gene is TRBD2 (6 bases). TRBV23-1 is sorted into the ORF group, with uncertain function. Deletions cut 2 bases from V and 3 bases from J, with 13 bases between. CDR3 size: 16 residues. This chain's CDR3 is CASSQLSDYHTGELFF. Written as DNA, the CDR3 is TGCGCCAGCAGTCAACTATCGGACTATCACACCGGGGAGCTGTTTTTT.

The chain combines TRBV27 with TRBJ2-7, with TRBD1 as a possible D gene (6 bases). The V gene's germline CDR1 is MNHEY and CDR2 SMNVEV (reference sequence). V gave up 2 bases and J gave up 0 bases, with 11 bases separating them. The CDR3 extends over 15 amino acids. The CDR3 here is CASSLRDTRSYEQYF. CDR3 nucleotides: TGTGCCAGCAGTTTACGGGACACCCGCTCCTACGAGCAGTACTTC.